These 29 T cell receptor beta chains share one sample of origin, sequenced in a study of cytomegalovirus exposure and HLA in healthy donors. The PCR employed 60 Vbeta primers together with 13 Jbeta primers. Clones were sequenced by immunoSEQ multiplex PCR, and TCRdb holds only the in-frame ones, with some missing. The sample contains around 260,000 clones, about four fifths of which appear only once. The sequenced material came from PBMCs. The receptors here all came from a girl aged 2-10 years in good health and CMV-seronegative.

The chain links TRBV28 to TRBJ1-1; D is perhaps TRBD1 (5 bases). The CDR3 covers 13 residues. CDR1 and CDR2 (germline): MDHEN, SYDVKM. V was trimmed by 8 bases and J by 6 bases, leaving 16 bases between them. The CDR3 DNA reads as TGTGCCAGCGGTGGGGGGGACTTGGCTGAAGCTTTCTTT. Amino acids: CASGGGDLAEAFF.

DNA of the CDR3: TGCGCCAGCAACTCGGGGACAGGCCCCGACTATGGCTACACCTTC. It translates to CASNSGTGPDYGYTF. The chain combines TRBV5-1 with TRBJ1-2, with 8 bases matching TRBD1. Losses at the gene ends were 6 bases for V and 3 bases for J; bases not matched to a gene: 10. Per germline, CDR1 SGHRS and CDR2 YFSETQ. This CDR3 spans 15 amino acids.

This chain connects TRBV19 to TRBJ1-5; the D is unclear. Germline V CDR1 and CDR2: LNHDA, SQIVND (reference sequence). CDR3 length equals 16 residues. The V gene lost 2 bases and the J gene lost 1 base, with 12 bases spanning the gap. CDR3 bases: TGTGCCAGTAGTATATCCGGACTTTGGAGCAATCAGCCCCAGCATTTT. It specifies CASSISGLWSNQPQHF.

V is TRBV28 and J is TRBJ1-3; TRBD1 agrees at 8 bases. Germline V gene lookup returns CDR1 MDHEN and CDR2 SYDVKM. This CDR3 is 16 amino acids long. V gave up 5 bases and J gave up 2 bases; unmatched junction bases: 8. CDR3 DNA: TGTGCCAGCAGTCGAACCGTGACAGGGGCTGGAAACACCATATATTTT. This gives the protein CASSRTVTGAGNTIYF.

This chain uses TRBV29-1 with TRBJ1-2; D unresolved. Germline assignment: CDR1 SQVTM and CDR2 ANQGSEA. Deletions cut 4 bases from V and 7 bases from J, with 4 bases between. The CDR3 runs to 9 residues. The CDR3 DNA sequence: TGCAGCGTTGCCGGTGGCTACACCTTC. Its protein product is CSVAGGYTF.

The CDR3 loop is CASSGAEAASYGYTF. Written as DNA, the CDR3 is TGTGCCAGCAGTGGGGCAGAGGCAGCGAGCTATGGCTACACCTTC. V is TRBV28 and J is TRBJ1-2; TRBD1 might be the D (5 bases). This CDR3 is built from 15 residues. Trimming removed 5 bases from V and 4 bases from J, with 17 bases in between. Germline CDR1 and CDR2: MDHEN and SYDVKM.

This chain joins TRBV7-3 and TRBJ1-2; 9 bases line up with TRBD1. The ends lost 5 bases at V and 1 base at J; junction bases unmatched: 5. The CDR3 spans 15 residues. Looked up from germline, CDR1 is SGHTA and CDR2 is FQGTGA. CDR3 in amino acids: CASSLQGQGNYGYTF. CDR3 in DNA: TGTGCCAGCAGCCTACAGGGACAGGGTAACTATGGCTACACCTTC.

The rearrangement links TRBV7-9 to TRBJ2-1; 8 positions match TRBD1. Germline values: CDR1 SEHNR, CDR2 FQNEAQ (reference sequence). V shed 3 bases, J shed 9 bases, and the junction held 19 bases outside the gene matches. The CDR3 is 18 residues long. The CDR3, as DNA: TGTGCCAGCAGCTTGGTTGTTGCCGGGACAGGTCGTAGGGGTGAGCAGTTCTTC. Its protein is CASSLVVAGTGRRGEQFF.

This clone was observed a single time. The chain combines TRBV4-2 with TRBJ2-1; 7 bases align to TRBD2. This CDR3 is built from 17 residues. The J segment lost 4 bases and the V segment lost 0 bases, leaving 9 bases of the junction unmatched. CDR1 is LGHNA and CDR2 is YNFKEQ in the germline V gene. The DNA for the CDR3 is TGTGCCAGCAGCCAAGAGTATGCGGGAGTATCGTACAATGAGCAGTTCTTC. It is translated as CASSQEYAGVSYNEQFF.

The V and J genes are TRBV7-9 and TRBJ1-1, with D perhaps TRBD1 (6 bases). Trimming cost V 3 bases and J 1 base, with 18 bases left between them. This CDR3 is built from 17 residues. The germline gives CDR1 SEHNR, CDR2 FQNEAQ (reference sequence). The CDR3: CASSFLGQSTGNTEAFF. The DNA for the CDR3 is TGTGCCAGCAGCTTTCTGGGACAATCGACCGGGAACACTGAAGCTTTCTTT.

The chain has TRBV2 and TRBJ1-1; TRBD1 aligns across 8 bases. Trimming removed 2 bases from V and 4 bases from J; junction bases left unmatched: 3. The CDR3 extends over 14 amino acids. Germline CDR1 reads SNHLY; CDR2 reads FYNNEI. The CDR3 nucleotides are TGTGCCAGCAGTGAATCGACAGGGGCCACTGAAGCTTTCTTT. It is translated as CASSESTGATEAFF.

The chain combines TRBV5-1 with TRBJ2-5; 11 bases line up with TRBD2. The junction had 12 bases not matched to a gene; V was cut back by 0 bases and J by 5 bases. The CDR3 is 18 residues long. Germline lookup yields CDR1 SGHRS and CDR2 YFSETQ. The CDR3, as DNA: TGCGCCAGCAGCTTGGTAAGGCTAGCGGGGGGTCTCCAGGAGACCCAGTACTTC. This gives the protein CASSLVRLAGGLQETQYF.

The chain joins TRBV29-1 to TRBJ2-1, with TRBD2 matching 13 bases. Germline CDR1 reads SQVTM; CDR2 reads ANQGSEA. V lost 6 bases, J lost 7 bases, and 3 bases stayed unmatched. This CDR3 is built from 13 residues. DNA of the CDR3: TGCAGCGTAGGGACTAGCGGGGCAAATGAGCAGTTCTTC. Amino acids: CSVGTSGANEQFF.

This rearrangement joins TRBV13 to TRBJ2-7; TRBD2 matches at 7 bases. The V gene's germline CDR1 is PRHDT and CDR2 FYEKMQ (reference sequence). CDR3 length: 15 residues. J gave up 3 bases and V 8 bases, and 13 bases lay outside the gene matches. CDR3 residues: CASGKNPTGGYEQYF. The CDR3 DNA reads as TGTGCCAGCGGTAAAAACCCAACGGGAGGCTACGAGCAGTACTTC.

This rearrangement joins TRBV30 to TRBJ2-4, with D hard to call. This CDR3 region has 12 residues. V dropped 0 bases and J dropped 6 bases, with 6 bases sitting between them. Germline V CDR1 and CDR2: GTSNPN, SVGIG (reference sequence). The CDR3 nucleotides read TGTGCCTGGAGTGTCCAGATAAACATTCAGTACTTC. As protein: CAWSVQINIQYF.

Comment on this clone: One end of the junction is discordant with germline, which a read error may explain. Different DNA sequences within this sample yield the same CDR3. The V gene is TRBV5-4, the J gene TRBJ2-1, with TRBD1 as a possible D gene (5 bases). CDR1 is SGHNT and CDR2 is YYREEE in the germline V gene (reference sequence). The CDR3 has 13 residues. The CDR3 DNA sequence: TGTGCCAGCAGCTCGTCCCGGACAAATGAACAGTTCTTC. Translating it yields CASSSSRTNEQFF.

This clone was seen only a few times. The chain combines TRBV7-9 with TRBJ2-7, with 9 bases identical to TRBD1. After removal of 4 bases from V and 3 bases from J, the junction contained 13 bases not matched to a gene. CDR1 is SEHNR, CDR2 FQNEAQ, per germline (reference sequence). CDR3 length equals 17 residues. CDR3 coding DNA: TGTGCCAGCAGCTCCCGGACAGGGGAACGGACGGACTACGAGCAGTACTTC. Protein product: CASSSRTGERTDYEQYF. Combining the CDR3 with reference TRBV7-9 and TRBJ2-7 gives the whole variable domain DTGVSQNPRHKITKRGQNVTFRCDPISEHNRLYWYRQTLGQGPEFLTYFQNEAQLEKSRLLSDRFSAERPKGSFSTLEIQRTEQGDSAMYLCASSSRTGERTDYEQYFGPGTRLTVT.

This clone occurred once. The chain recombines TRBV18 with TRBJ1-4, with 8 nucleotides matching TRBD1. The CDR3 spans 14 residues. Germline CDR1 is KGHSH and CDR2 is LQKENI. V shed 6 bases, J shed 10 bases, and the junction held 10 bases outside the gene matches. CDR3 DNA sequence: TGTGCCAGCTCGCAAGGACAGGGTGTCGGAAAACTGTTTTTT. Residues: CASSQGQGVGKLFF.

This rearrangement joins TRBV5-6 to TRBJ2-7, with 7 bases aligning to TRBD1. CDR1 and CDR2 (germline): SGHDT, YYEEEE. This CDR3 region has 16 residues. Unmatched junction bases numbered 20, after V lost 7 bases and J lost 7 bases. The CDR3 DNA sequence: TGTGCCAGCGCCACTAGGAAAGGCAGGGGGATGGTGGAGCAGTACTTC. Its translation is CASATRKGRGMVEQYF.

This clone was seen once. The J gene is TRBJ2-2, the V gene TRBV5-4; TRBD2 matches 9 bases. This CDR3 contains 15 residues. Unmatched junction bases numbered 3, after V lost 2 bases and J lost 4 bases. CDR1 is SGHNT, CDR2 YYREEE, per germline (reference sequence). The DNA of the CDR3 is TGTGCCAGCAGCTTCGCGGGGGGGCCCACCGGGGAGCTGTTTTTT. Its protein is CASSFAGGPTGELFF.

This sequence joins TRBV15 and TRBJ1-5; D may be TRBD1 (5 bases). Germline V gene data show CDR1 as LNHNV and CDR2 as YYDKDF (reference sequence). This CDR3 comprises 16 residues. Trimming left V 3 bases short and J 6 bases short, with 18 bases between. CDR3 sequence reads: CATSRGTGGMAQPQHF. The DNA of the CDR3 is TGTGCCACCAGCAGGGGAACCGGGGGAATGGCTCAGCCCCAGCATTTT.

V and J are TRBV5-1 and TRBJ1-6; D remains unclear. Germline assignment: CDR1 SGHRS and CDR2 YFSETQ. Trimming removed 0 bases at V and 0 bases at J, with 16 bases between. The CDR3 contains 19 residues. CDR3 DNA sequence: TGCGCCAGCAGCTTGGTACCAGTTCATCATCGCTCCTATAATTCACCCCTCCACTTT. It yields the protein CASSLVPVHHRSYNSPLHF.

Here the CDR3 reads CASMGGNTGELFF. In DNA form, the CDR3 reads TGTGCCAGCATGGGGGGGAACACCGGGGAGCTGTTTTTT. The rearrangement uses TRBV2 and TRBJ2-2; possibly TRBD2 for D (6 bases). Trimming pared 7 bases from V and 1 base from J, leaving 7 bases between. This CDR3 comprises 13 residues. The germline V gene has CDR1 SNHLY and CDR2 FYNNEI.

This sequence joins TRBV10-3 and TRBJ1-3, with D unclear. Germline V gives CDR1 ENHRY, CDR2 SYGVKD. This CDR3 is built from 12 residues. V gave up 7 bases and J gave up 7 bases, with 11 bases separating them. In nucleotides, the CDR3 is TGTGCCATCAAGACATATTTTAACACCATATATTTT. Translation: CAIKTYFNTIYF.

This chain uses TRBV2 with TRBJ1-2; possible D gene TRBD1, 5 bases. V lost 7 bases, J lost 0 bases, and 21 bases lay in between. Germline V CDR1 and CDR2: SNHLY, FYNNEI. The CDR3 is 17 amino acids. The CDR3 nucleotides read TGTGCCAGCACCACCCCAAGCGGGGAGGGGTCTAACTATGGCTACACCTTC. This sequence encodes CASTTPSGEGSNYGYTF.

This clone appeared a single time. The chain combines TRBV19 with TRBJ1-3, with D perhaps matching TRBD1 (6 bases). The CDR3 consists of 17 residues. V gave up 3 bases and J gave up 0 bases, with 15 bases separating them. CDR1 and CDR2 (germline): LNHDA, SQIVND (reference sequence). DNA of the CDR3: TGTGCCAGTAGTATCTTTCTGGGGGCAGGCTCTGGAAACACCATATATTTT. It is translated as CASSIFLGAGSGNTIYF.

This clone has only a few counts. The chain is built from TRBV9 and TRBJ2-1, with 12 nucleotides matching TRBD2. V lost 0 bases to trimming and J lost 10 bases; unmatched junction nucleotides: 5. The CDR3 extends over 15 amino acids. Germline V CDR1 and CDR2: SGDLS, YYNGEE. CDR3 residues: CASSVASGGAGEQFF. Here the CDR3 DNA reads TGTGCCAGCAGCGTAGCTAGCGGGGGGGCTGGAGAGCAGTTCTTC.

The chain couples TRBV27 to TRBJ2-5; D gene uncertain. Trimming took off 8 bases at V and 1 base at J, with 14 bases between the two ends. Germline CDR1 MNHEY, CDR2 SMNVEV (reference sequence). This CDR3 comprises 14 residues. The CDR3: CASAEAGFQETQYF. In nucleotides, the CDR3 is TGTGCCAGCGCCGAGGCCGGGTTCCAAGAGACCCAGTACTTC.

The V gene is TRBV6-5, the J gene TRBJ2-3; weak D call: TRBD2 (7 bases). CDR3 length: 13 amino acids. In germline, CDR1 is MNHEY, CDR2 SVGAGI. This chain's CDR3 is CAVGRGYIDTQYF. The CDR3 nucleotides read TGTGCTGTGGGGAGGGGGTATATAGATACGCAGTATTTT.